Listed below are T cell receptor beta chains from one sample, sequenced in a study of siplizumab effects on memory and regulatory T cells. Measured with immunoSEQ multiplex PCR; TCRdb has only the in-frame clones, and not every one. Here the sample spans 92,000 or so clones, around 90% being singletons. The specimen was CD4+ T cells sorted from blood. All receptors derive from a human donor in good health. CDR3s include the opening cysteine and the closing phenylalanine or tryptophan. D genes are given only for firm matches. Part of the rows lack a size; the others show once, few, many or a class for expanded clones.

-	TRBJ2-1	-	TRBV5-5	TGTGCCAGCAGACAAGAACCCAGCTCCTACAATGAGCAGTTCTTC	CASRQEPSSYNEQFF
TRBD1	TRBJ2-4	-	TRBV19	TGTGCCAGTACCCCGGGACAGGGGGCCGGCAAAAACATTCAGTACTTC	CASTPGQGAGKNIQYF
-	TRBJ2-6	-	TRBV28	TGTGCCAGCAGCCGCCCGAGGTTTGGGGCCAACGTCCTGACTTTC	CASSRPRFGANVLTF
-	TRBJ2-4	-	TRBV5-6	TGTGCCAGCAGCTTAAAAGACACACGTCAGTACTTC	CASSLKDTRQYF
-	TRBJ1-5	-	TRBV28	TGTGCCAGCAGTTTAGCCCCGGGACGAAACAATCAGCCCCAGCATTTT	CASSLAPGRNNQPQHF
-	TRBJ1-3	few	TRBV5-6	TGTGCCAGCAGCCCCCCCCGACAGCTCTCTGGAAACACCATATATTTT	CASSPPRQLSGNTIYF
TRBD2	TRBJ2-1	-	TRBV7-8	TGTGCCAGCAGCTTACGGGCTAGCGGGAGGAATAATGAGCAGTTCTTC	CASSLRASGRNNEQFF
-	TRBJ1-1	-	TRBV5-1	TGCGCCAGCAGCCCCCAGACAGGGAACACTGAAGCTTTCTTT	CASSPQTGNTEAFF
-	TRBJ1-4	-	TRBV28	TGTGCCAGCAGTTCCAATGAAAAACTGTTTTTT	CASSSNEKLFF
TRBD2	TRBJ2-7	-	TRBV28	TGTGCCAGCAGTTTTAGCGGGGGTGGCCACTACGAGCAGTACTTC	CASSFSGGGHYEQYF
TRBD2	TRBJ2-1	-	TRBV7-3	TGTGCCAGCAGCTTAGGGACTAGCGGGAGGGTTGAGCAGTTCTTC	CASSLGTSGRVEQFF
-	TRBJ1-1	-	TRBV6-5	TGTGCCAGCAGAAAAGGGCAGAACACTGAAGCTTTCTTT	CASRKGQNTEAFF